This record covers a single T cell receptor beta chain. Its target is not known. Germline V lookup: CDR1 SGHTA, CDR2 FQGNSA. With 6 bases removed from V and 2 bases from J, the gap between germline ends came to 17 bases. The CDR3 runs 16 residues. Sequencing used immunoSEQ multiplex PCR; TCRdb keeps in-frame clones, though not all of them. The sample has 65,000 or so clones, roughly three quarters seen once; the top ten hold about 3%. Pools of viral peptides were used by the ViraFEST assay to expand antigen-specific CD4+ T cells ahead of sequencing. Cultured cells yielded isolated CD4+ T cells after 10 days. People in the vaccine group had not been infected with SARS-CoV-2 before, and their nucleocapsid antibodies were negative. They grew around 2.2 million PBMC in each well, adding around 10 IU/ml IL-2 and about 9.9 ug/ml peptides. Cultures got half-medium changes with IL-2 on days 3 and 7. The record originates from a study of vaccination effects on CD4 cells after COVID-19.

The sequences come from CD4+ T cells from PBMCs cultured with HCoV-NL63 spike peptides, collected before COVID-19 vaccination. This rearrangement joins TRBV7-2 to TRBJ2-1; D gene ambiguous. The source of this sequence is a human donor who received a COVID-19 vaccine. The CDR3: CASSRRMAVAYNEQFF. The CDR3, as DNA: TGTGCCAGCAGTCGTAGGATGGCAGTCGCCTACAATGAGCAGTTCTTC.